The 4 T cell receptor beta chains listed next were all sequenced from one sample in a study of shared clonotypes between healthy human individuals. The table came from immunoSEQ multiplex PCR; TCRdb's copy has only in-frame clones and leaves some out. The sample lists about 2 million clones, around 95% occurring once. Sequencing input: naive CD4+ T cells sorted from blood. The subset was: CD45RA+ positively selected. These receptors came from a man aged 18 to 30 in good health.

The CDR3 coding sequence is TGTGCCAGCAGCCCTCTAATGGAAGCTTTCTTT. It encodes CASSPLMEAFF. The chain has TRBV11-2 and TRBJ1-1, with unresolved D. The CDR3 consists of 11 residues. Germline V lookup: CDR1 SGHAT, CDR2 FQNNGV. Trimming removed 5 bases from V and 8 bases from J, with 9 bases in between.

This sequence joins TRBV5-1 and TRBJ2-2, with D unclear. V shed 1 base and J shed 6 bases, with 10 bases lying between them. This CDR3 is 14 amino acids long. CDR1 SGHRS and CDR2 YFSETQ come from the germline V gene. CDR3 protein: CASSLSQDPGELFF. CDR3 in DNA: TGCGCCAGCAGCTTGTCGCAGGACCCCGGGGAGCTGTTTTTT.

About this clone itself: At the DNA level, this CDR3 is encoded by other sequences in the same sample as well. V is TRBV30 and J is TRBJ2-7; the match to TRBD2 covers 12 bases. The CDR3 is made up of 14 amino acids. J was trimmed by 4 bases and V by 2 bases; bases with no gene match: 3. Germline CDR1 is GTSNPN and CDR2 is SVGIG (reference sequence). CDR3 loop: CAWSRLAGAYEQYF. The CDR3 DNA reads as TGTGCCTGGAGTCGACTAGCGGGAGCTTACGAGCAGTACTTC.

The chain is built from TRBV28 and TRBJ1-5, with D hard to call. The germline CDR1 and CDR2 sequences are MDHEN and SYDVKM. V was cut by 3 bases and J by 2 bases, with 8 bases left in between. CDR3 length equals 14 residues. The CDR3 DNA sequence: TGTGCCAGCAGTTTCCGGACGGGCAATCAGCCCCAGCATTTT. Translated, it gives CASSFRTGNQPQHF.